The sequence of this T cell receptor beta chain was determined in a study of Tregs in tolerant kidney transplant recipients. Findings of the study overall: Activated donor B cell expansion appeared to reveal the most relevant donor-specific TCRbeta repertoire. No direct test of biological reproducibility was done here. The small number of patients limits these findings pending further validation.

The V and J ends lost 0 bases and 0 bases respectively, with 14 bases between them. Germline CDR1 reads SGHDT; CDR2 reads YYEEEE. This CDR3 is built from 17 residues. Unstimulated Tregs (CD4+CD25+CD127-) and CD4+CD25- non-Tregs were sorted from PBMCs. Clones were read by immunoSEQ multiplex PCR, and TCRdb kept only the in-frame ones, dropping some. There are about 240,000 clones in the sample; roughly four fifths occur only once, and roughly 0.67% lies in the top ten. In the case of this clone: Antigen unknown.

Material for sequencing was CD4+ T cells from blood. This sequence originates from a human donor in good health. V usage is TRBV5-6 and J usage is TRBJ2-3; D is possibly TRBD1 or TRBD2 (5 bases each). For the CDR3, the DNA is TGTGCCAGCAGCTTGGCCCCGGACGGGGCTAGCACAGATACGCAGTATTTT. This gives the protein CASSLAPDGASTDTQYF.